This T cell receptor (beta chain) derives from a study of human T cells and chemical hapten exposure (dated by TCRdb to about 2021). As for the study more broadly: For sensitization, 2% DPC in acetone was applied to a roughly 2 cm by roughly 2 cm area of upper inner arm skin. Blood samples were taken from patients before sensitization (week 0) and then at 2, 6 and about 24 weeks after DPC sensitization. Throughout the study period of around 25 weeks, patients also received therapeutic DPC doses to the scalp every week. Patch testing was performed on the upper back with Finn chambers containing 0.01% DPC, and the patch tests were scored after 6 days according to International Contact Dermatitis Research Group standards. In alopecia patients, the study followed how the peripheral blood TCR repertoire changed in vivo over primary and secondary sensitization to diphenylcyclopropenone (DPC), a hapten. Alopecia areata with under or over 50% scalp involvement, alopecia totalis and alopecia universalis were represented in the patient cohort, which was mostly female. Libraries were pooled for sequencing, and variation in per-sample TCR yields was attributed mainly to small differences in library volumes within the pool. Twenty-nine alopecia patients provided blood for TCR sequencing at one to four time points (pre-sensitization, 2, 6 and 24 weeks).

With respect to this clonotype: Its cognate antigen has yet to be identified. The record has no base qualities; no much larger clone is one base away.

The study at large found these results: Repeated subsampling changed both the strength of the expansion versus patch-test correlation and the threshold at which that correlation became significant. Because all patients had alopecia, a presumed autoimmune disease, the immune response of the patients might differ from that of healthy individuals. DPC sensitization did not change how many TCRs were above 1 in 1000 frequency, and no evidence was found of alterations in global repertoire structure. Compared with pre-sensitization or healthy control sets, expanded TCRs formed significantly more large CDR3 similarity clusters, which is consistent with antigen-driven responses. Patch test score correlated positively with the number of PT1 expanded TCRs, reaching significance at thresholds 8, 16 and 32 but not at 4.

The CDR3 has 15 amino acids, counting the end cysteine and phenylalanine. Just CDR3 DNA is preserved here, 45 bases in frame from base 1. As encoded in the germline V gene (reference sequence), CDR1 is LNHDA while CDR2 is SQIVND. A distance of 11 bases separates the germline ends of V and J, which lose 1 base and 4 bases respectively. The library relied on RACE. TCRdb shows the sequencer as NextSeq 500. Library preparation attached unique molecular identifiers to individual cDNA molecules for quantitative, reproducible TCR counting. From each blood RNA sample, both TCR alpha and TCR beta chains were sequenced. Regarding the original processing steps: The median number of TCRs per sample was 85,000 to 100,000, ranging from 23,224 to 690,600. V, J and CDR3 annotation of the TCR reads was performed with the Decombinator software suite. For PS versus PT1 abundance plots, all samples were subsampled to the same number of TCRs (28,000). Expanded TCRs were defined as absent before sensitization and observed at least eight times at the 2-week time point. The public sequencing data were trimmed at Q25 with fastp and processed into clonotypes with MiXCR by TCRdb, which kept only in-frame beta chains. All rows with the same CDR3 protein become a single entry with the most common DNA and genes. TCRdb's processing, not the authors', yielded these V and J calls. This sample gives 150,000 to 200,000 distinct CDR3 sequences in total; approximately 31% of them show up just once. The ten largest make up 2.5% to 3.5% of the sample.

This sample's time point label indicates: pre-sensitization, week 0. Explained via the paper, the treatment or condition label denotes: therapeutic diphenylcyclopropenone sensitization with weekly scalp DPC. At every patch-test visit, the blood draw took place before the patch test was put on. Patients were considered eligible if aged 18 to 70, diagnosed with alopecia and deemed suitable for DPC therapy, and patients were excluded if pregnant. Unfractionated whole blood was collected in Tempus Blood RNA tubes, and total RNA was extracted from that blood. The TCR sequence derives from a woman under 40 with alopecia areata. Some clones in this sample may be carry-over from other donors' samples. In this chain, TRBV19 is recombined with TRBJ1-5, and TRBD1 may be the D gene, going by 6 matching bases. Source: whole blood, taken in connection with sensitization to the hapten diphenylcyclopropenone (DPC). The encoded CDR3 is CASSIAQGLNQPQHF. The DNA sequence follows: TGTGCCAGTAGTATAGCCCAGGGGTTAAATCAGCCCCAGCATTTT. This CDR3, with the reference TRBV19 and TRBJ1-5 proteins standing in past its ends, gives the full variable domain DGGITQSPKYLFRKEGQNVTLSCEQNLNHDAMYWYRQDPGQGLRLIYYSQIVNDFQKGDIAEGYSVSREKKESFPLTVTSAQKNPTAFYLCASSIAQGLNQPQHFGDGTRLSIL.